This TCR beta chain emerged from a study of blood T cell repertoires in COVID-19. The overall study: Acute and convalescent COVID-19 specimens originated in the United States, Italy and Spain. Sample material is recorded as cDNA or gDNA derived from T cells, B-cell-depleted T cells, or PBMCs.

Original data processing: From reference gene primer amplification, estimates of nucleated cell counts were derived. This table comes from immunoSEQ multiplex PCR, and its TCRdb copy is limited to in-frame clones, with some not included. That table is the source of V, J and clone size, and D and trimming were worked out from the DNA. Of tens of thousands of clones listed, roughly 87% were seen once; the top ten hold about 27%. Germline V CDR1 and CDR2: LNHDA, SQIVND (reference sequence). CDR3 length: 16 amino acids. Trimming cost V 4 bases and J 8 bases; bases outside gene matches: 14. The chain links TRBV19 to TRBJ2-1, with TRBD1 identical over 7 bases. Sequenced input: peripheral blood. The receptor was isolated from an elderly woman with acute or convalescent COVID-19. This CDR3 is CASSKPGNRGLDEQFF. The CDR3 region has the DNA TGTGCCAGTAGTAAGCCCGGGAACAGGGGTCTCGATGAGCAGTTCTTC.